This entry features one T cell receptor (beta chain) sequence. Antigen specificity is unknown. The CDR3 covers 16 residues. V was clipped by 2 bases and J by 4 bases, with 14 bases between them. Germline V gene lookup returns CDR1 MNHEY and CDR2 SVGAGI. This sample is drawn from a study of CD8+ T cells in alopecia areata. Study-level findings and limits: Normal scalp showed lower clonality than lesional scalp, especially alopecia totalis/universalis.

Sequencing templates came from extracted RNA that was reverse transcribed into cDNA. The method was immunoSEQ multiplex PCR; TCRdb's version includes in-frame clones alone and lacks a portion of them. The sample holds fewer than 150,000 clones; roughly 82% are singletons and the top ten take 20% to 25%. Treatment defined: oral pan-JAK inhibitor, 5-10 mg twice daily. Sequencing used CD8+ T cells sorted from blood, obtained at week 4, from a patient treated with tofacitinib. The TCR originated in a human donor with alopecia areata. V and J are TRBV6-5 and TRBJ1-4, with D perhaps TRBD1 (5 bases). CDR3: CASSYQRGGSNEKLFF. The CDR3 coding sequence is TGTGCCAGCAGTTACCAACGTGGGGGGAGTAATGAAAAACTGTTTTTT.